The clone carrying this TCR beta chain has a count of ten or more. Antigen: not known. This sample was taken from a study of T cell repertoires in cytomegalovirus infection. Study context: HLA-B-restricted CMV epitopes that are well studied were used alongside recently identified HLA-C-restricted ones. It can be stated that public TCR beta signatures indicated CMV infection as well as a matching HLA type.

The study, taken as a whole, reports: The ex vivo response was dominated by HLA-C-restricted CMV-specific TCR beta clonotypes. Frequencies of public TCR beta families were cumulated, and this identified carriers of CMV plus the relevant HLA.

TCRdb recomputed calls from the reads with MiXCR, one row per CDR3 protein. The repertoire holds some 920,000 distinct CDR3 sequences, less than 35% seen once, with 11% to 15% in the top ten. CDR1 and CDR2 (germline): SGHTA, FQGNSA. V shed 7 bases and J shed 1 base, with 13 bases lying between them. The CDR3 loop spans 14 amino acids. This clonotype was sampled from a human donor in good health (CMV status not recorded). Some clones in this sample may be carry-over from other donors' samples. The sequenced sample was cultured CD8+ T cells from PBMCs, obtained from culture after CMV antigen stimulation. The rearrangement links TRBV7-2 to TRBJ1-1; D not resolved. The CDR3 DNA reads as TGTGCCAGCACTGAGACACGACAGAACACTGAAGCTTTCTTT. It specifies CASTETRQNTEAFF.